This T cell receptor (beta chain) originates from a study of radiation and T cells in renal cell carcinoma. Study-level points and caveats: Top tumor clonotypes rose in blood 2 weeks post-radiation, then contracted.

The V gene's germline CDR1 is LNHDA and CDR2 SQIVND (reference sequence). This CDR3 is built from 13 residues. The V and J ends lost 5 bases and 6 bases respectively, with 13 bases between them. The time point denotes: baseline pretreatment blood. Stated treatment: 15 Gy SBRT to primary tumor, nephrectomy 4 weeks later. Radiation-treated patients gave blood at baseline, week 2 and week 4. This renal cell carcinoma was of the clear cell type. This table comes from immunoSEQ multiplex PCR, and its TCRdb copy is limited to in-frame clones, with some not included. Of 130,000 to 150,000 clones listed, about 88% are singletons. Comments on this clone: Antigen unknown.

The chain has TRBV19 and TRBJ1-1; D gene unclear. Source: blood, taken from a patient whose treatment included radiotherapy and nephrectomy. The TCR sequence derives from a woman aged 45-60 years with renal cell carcinoma. Here the CDR3 reads CASSPQWVSEAFF. In DNA form, the CDR3 reads TGTGCCAGTAGTCCCCAGTGGGTTTCTGAAGCTTTCTTT.